This T cell receptor beta chain was recorded in a study of blood T cell repertoires in COVID-19. In the study overall: There were acute and convalescent COVID-19 samples, and they came from the United States, Italy and Spain. T cells, B-cell-depleted T cells, or PBMCs supplied cDNA or gDNA.

TCRdb's table, derived via immunoSEQ multiplex PCR, lists solely in-frame clones and lacks some. The sample yields 50,000 to 70,000 clones, roughly 76% seen once. This receptor was identified in a man aged 50 to 60 with active or convalescent COVID-19. The sample taken for sequencing was peripheral blood.

CDR3 loop: CASSVGPSGEQYF. CDR3 coding DNA: TGTGCCAGCAGCGTAGGCCCTAGCGGCGAGCAGTACTTC. The chain has TRBV9 and TRBJ2-7; 7 bases line up with TRBD2. Looked up from germline, CDR1 is SGDLS and CDR2 is YYNGEE. This CDR3 comprises 13 residues. J was trimmed by 6 bases and V by 0 bases; bases with no gene match: 3.